The text below deals with one T cell receptor (beta chain). Its antigen has not been determined. No much larger clone is present one base from it, and per-base qualities are unavailable. From its cysteine to its phenylalanine, the CDR3 spans 14 amino acids. Only the CDR3 portion is preserved as DNA: 42 bases, with reading frame beginning at the first base. V trim: 10 bases; J trim: 5 bases; unmatched bases: 7. CDR1 and CDR2 (SNHLY, FYNNEI) derive from the germline V gene. The sample is drawn from a study of T cells in Graves' hyperthyroidism and ophthalmopathy (dated by TCRdb to between 2018 and 2021). Regarding the study in general: Peripheral blood samples were taken at the time of initial diagnosis, prior to any treatment. To identify distinguishing TCR V-J signatures, a discovery cohort of around 100 patients was used, comprising roughly 45 with Graves' ophthalmopathy and around 57 with stable Graves' hyperthyroidism. An independent validation cohort of fewer than 20 hyperthyroidism patients and approximately 17 patients who later progressed to ophthalmopathy tested prospective prediction of ophthalmopathy. The 100 discovery patients were randomly split 7:3 into training and test sets. The study also compared thyroid tissue and blood T-cell repertoires from roughly 6 Graves' hyperthyroidism patients. After blood sampling, hyperthyroidism patients were treated with methimazole at a starting dose of 30 mg daily, and ophthalmopathy patients were treated with high-dose intravenous methylprednisolone. The paper reports TCR Vbeta CDR3 sequencing of 135 peripheral blood samples: under 45 ophthalmopathy, fewer than 85 hyperthyroidism and around 17 progressor patients. What the study reported, not specific to this receptor: In cross-validation, a model built on a 13 V-J signature told ophthalmopathy apart from stable hyperthyroidism with over 85% sensitivity and roughly 83% specificity, and in testing the same model reached 80%/75%. In validation, the model predicted progression to ophthalmopathy with around 71% sensitivity and roughly 75% specificity, a median of approximately 6.5 months before onset. Most expanded thyroid clonotypes (frequency above 0.001) were also detected in blood, suggesting blood repertoires may reflect thyroid immune responses. Sample size was not statistically predetermined, and blinding of investigators to group allocation was not performed.

Ophthalmopathy patients had moderately to severely active disease, Clinical Activity Score of at least 3, NOSPECS grade of at least 4, and duration under 3 months. The study excluded patients with uncontrolled infections, other autoimmune diseases, pregnancy or lactation. Diagnoses relied on clinical symptoms, serum thyroxine and TRAb, thyroid ultrasound and orbital computed tomography. PBMCs were separated from over 9 ml of fresh peripheral blood using Ficoll-Paque density gradient centrifugation. Total RNA was extracted with Trizol reagent, and quality was checked on an Agilent 2100 Bioanalyzer. The TCR beta CDR3 regions were amplified from RNA transcripts. A first-round RT-PCR of the TCR CDR3 used the HTBI primer set with the Qiagen OneStep RT-PCR kit. The libraries were constructed in a second round of multiplex PCR and then size-selected and purified. Libraries were sequenced paired-end with 100 bp reads on an Illumina HiSeq2000. The source study handled its data this way. SOAPnuke was used to process the raw data, removing reads that contained adapters or uncalled bases, had a mean Phred below 15, or lacked an exact match to the constant primer or identifier. COPE v1.2.5 was used to merge high-quality paired reads, and clonotypes were defined as unique nucleotide sequences. Clonotypes were aligned to IMGT TRBV, TRBD and TRBJ reference segments using MiTCR v1.1. Analysis was restricted to V-J combinations with a frequency above 0.0001, which covered roughly 99% of repertoires. The TCS score was defined as the ratio of F50 (clonal expansion) to E x V (chaos), calculated using BLOSUM62-based TCRdist between CDR3 peptides within each V-J. Welch's t-statistics and random forest reduced around 520 V-J features to roughly 13, which were used in a naive Bayes classifier (R e1071). TCRdb reworked the public reads: Q25 trimming with fastp, MiXCR clone assembly, productive beta chains retained. CDR3 protein sequences are deduplicated, and each keeps its most common genes and DNA. Clone size and V and J calls follow TCRdb, not the original study. A total of roughly 280,000 distinct CDR3 sequences appear in this sample, about 17% of them only once. Clones ranked in the top ten supply just over 55% of the sample.

This receptor chain uses TRBV2 and TRBJ2-1; 11 central nucleotides agree with TRBD2. The clonotype comes from a woman aged 55-70 years with Graves' ophthalmopathy. The sequenced material came from blood. The CDR3 reads CANRLAGPNNEQFF. At the DNA level, the sequence is TGTGCCAACAGACTAGCGGGGCCCAACAATGAGCAGTTCTTC.